This T cell receptor beta chain was documented in a study of T cell responses to AZD1222 COVID-19 vaccine. Background on the study: Second doses were pooled across both intervals (about 4 or about 12 weeks).

As concerns this clone: Its antigen remains unknown.

V lost 10 bases to trimming and J lost 2 bases, with 23 bases between them. Germline values: CDR1 SEHNR, CDR2 FQNEAQ (reference sequence). This CDR3 has 16 amino acids. TCRdb's table, derived via immunoSEQ multiplex PCR, lists solely in-frame clones and lacks some. The table shows under 140,000 clones, with around 81% occurring only once. Study observations and caveats: Clonal diversity was possibly underestimated, and white British individuals and females predominated among donors. Vaccine-related CD4 TCRs covered spike, predominating at 160-218 and 743-854. With two AZD1222 doses given, Spike-specific TCR breadth and depth both rose.

The chain recombines TRBV7-9 with TRBJ1-2; tentatively, D is TRBD1 (6 bases). This receptor was identified in an adult in good health. This specimen consisted of peripheral blood, obtained on day 0 of AZD1222 vaccination. As DNA, the CDR3 is TGTGCCACCAAGAAGGGGGGGCCTCTGGCCAACTATGGCTACACCTTC. It codes for CATKKGGPLANYGYTF.